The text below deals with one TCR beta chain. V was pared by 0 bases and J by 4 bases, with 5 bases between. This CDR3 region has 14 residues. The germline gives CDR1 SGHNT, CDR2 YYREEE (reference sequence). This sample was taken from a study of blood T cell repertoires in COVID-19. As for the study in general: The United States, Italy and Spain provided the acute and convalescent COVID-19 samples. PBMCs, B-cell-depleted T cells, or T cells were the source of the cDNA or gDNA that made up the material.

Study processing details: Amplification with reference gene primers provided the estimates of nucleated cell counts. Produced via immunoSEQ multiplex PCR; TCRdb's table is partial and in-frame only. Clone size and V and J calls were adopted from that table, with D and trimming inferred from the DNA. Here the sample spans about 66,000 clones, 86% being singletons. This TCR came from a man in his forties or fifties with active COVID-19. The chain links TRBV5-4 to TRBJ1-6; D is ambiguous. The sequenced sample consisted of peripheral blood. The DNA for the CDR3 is TGTGCCAGCAGCTTGGACAGATATAATTCACCCCTCCACTTT. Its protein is CASSLDRYNSPLHF.